This is a list of T cell receptor beta chains from one sample in a study of cytomegalovirus exposure and HLA in healthy donors. Assay used: immunoSEQ multiplex PCR; TCRdb lists only in-frame clones, some missing. The table includes about 120,000 clones, roughly nine tenths detected once. The sequenced sample consisted of PBMCs. The source of these receptors is a woman between 18 and 30 years old in good health and CMV-seronegative. Each CDR3 is given with its conserved first and last residue. Fields, in order: V gene, J gene, D gene, clone size, CDR3 protein, CDR3 DNA. D genes are given only for firm matches. The size field is filled for only some rows; it gives once, few, many or a size class.

V gene: TRBV28
J gene: TRBJ2-1
D gene: TRBD1
clone size: .
CDR3 protein: CASSHRQGSLVNEQFF
CDR3 DNA: TGTGCCAGCAGCCACCGACAGGGAAGTTTAGTGAATGAGCAGTTCTTC

V gene: TRBV7-2
J gene: TRBJ2-6
D gene: .
clone size: .
CDR3 protein: CASSFEVSGANVLTF
CDR3 DNA: TGTGCCAGCAGCTTTGAGGTCTCTGGGGCCAACGTCCTGACTTTC

V gene: TRBV7-2
J gene: TRBJ2-1
D gene: TRBD2
clone size: .
CDR3 protein: CASSLMIAGGPSNEQFF
CDR3 DNA: TGTGCCAGCAGCTTAATGATAGCGGGAGGGCCCTCCAATGAGCAGTTCTTC

V gene: TRBV6-5
J gene: TRBJ1-2
D gene: TRBD1
clone size: .
CDR3 protein: CASRGQGVNYGYTF
CDR3 DNA: TGTGCCAGCAGGGGACAGGGGGTGAACTATGGCTACACCTTC

V gene: TRBV27
J gene: TRBJ2-7
D gene: .
clone size: few
CDR3 protein: CASSTPRAGEQYF
CDR3 DNA: TGTGCCAGCAGTACCCCCAGGGCTGGGGAGCAGTACTTC

V gene: TRBV30
J gene: TRBJ1-2
D gene: .
clone size: .
CDR3 protein: CAWSQAYGYTF
CDR3 DNA: TGTGCCTGGAGTCAGGCTTATGGCTACACCTTC

V gene: TRBV6-1
J gene: TRBJ1-5
D gene: .
clone size: .
CDR3 protein: CASSAIYGNNQPQHF
CDR3 DNA: TGTGCCAGCAGTGCAATCTATGGTAACAATCAGCCCCAGCATTTT

V gene: TRBV2
J gene: TRBJ1-3
D gene: .
clone size: .
CDR3 protein: CALIGRFRNTIYF
CDR3 DNA: TGTGCCTTGATCGGCAGGTTCCGAAACACCATATATTTT

V gene: TRBV5-6
J gene: TRBJ2-3
D gene: .
clone size: once
CDR3 protein: CASSPSLRRVSTDTQYF
CDR3 DNA: TGTGCCAGCAGCCCGAGCCTTAGGAGAGTTAGCACAGATACGCAGTATTTT

V gene: TRBV15
J gene: TRBJ1-1
D gene: .
clone size: .
CDR3 protein: CATSSTVLGTEAFF
CDR3 DNA: TGTGCCACCAGCAGTACAGTTTTGGGCACTGAAGCTTTCTTT

V gene: TRBV7-9
J gene: TRBJ2-5
D gene: .
clone size: .
CDR3 protein: CASSFEAQETQYF
CDR3 DNA: TGTGCCAGCAGCTTCGAGGCCCAAGAGACCCAGTACTTC

V gene: TRBV18
J gene: TRBJ1-3
D gene: .
clone size: .
CDR3 protein: CASSPTGRVEGNTIYF
CDR3 DNA: TGTGCCAGCTCACCAACCGGCCGGGTCGAAGGAAACACCATATATTTT

V gene: TRBV5-1
J gene: TRBJ2-3
D gene: .
clone size: .
CDR3 protein: CASSLGVLTDTQYF
CDR3 DNA: TGCGCCAGCAGCCTCGGGGTGCTTACAGATACGCAGTATTTT